A selection of T cell receptor beta chains follows, all from one sample in a study of blood T cells in healthy people across ages. TCRdb re-analysed the 5' RACE reads in MiXCR, keeping a single row per CDR3 protein. Of roughly 1.5 million distinct CDR3 sequences in the sample, approximately 43% were seen once. Sequences were obtained from blood. The receptors come from a woman aged 18-29 years in good health. CDR3s include the opening cysteine and the closing phenylalanine or tryptophan. A D gene is named only where the DNA matches it firmly. Expanded clones are given a class, and other clones once, few, many or no size at all.

V	J	D	size	CDR3	DNA
TRBV2	TRBJ2-5	-	-	CASRERRAETQYF	TGTGCCAGCAGGGAGAGGAGGGCAGAGACCCAGTACTTC
TRBV20-1	TRBJ2-7	-	-	CGARDQWGSYEQYF	TGCGGTGCTAGAGATCAATGGGGGAGCTACGAGCAGTACTTC
TRBV5-1	TRBJ2-2	TRBD1	-	CASRTPGQGNTGELFF	TGCGCCAGTAGAACTCCGGGACAGGGGAACACCGGGGAGCTGTTTTTT
TRBV4-2	TRBJ1-6	-	-	CASSEGAADNSPLHF	TGTGCCAGCAGCGAAGGGGCAGCCGATAATTCACCCCTCCACTTT
TRBV9	TRBJ2-4	-	-	CASSVDWGLSENIQYF	TGTGCCAGCAGCGTTGATTGGGGTCTCTCAGAAAACATTCAGTACTTC
TRBV4-2	TRBJ2-5	TRBD2	-	CASSQSSASGQETQYF	TGTGCCAGCAGCCAAAGCTCGGCTAGCGGACAAGAGACCCAGTACTTC
TRBV10-3	TRBJ2-1	-	-	CAISEGVAYSEQFF	TGTGCCATCAGTGAGGGGGTGGCCTACAGTGAGCAGTTCTTC
TRBV4-1	TRBJ1-1	-	few	CASSQAGVNTEAFF	TGCGCCAGCAGCCAAGCAGGGGTGAACACTGAAGCTTTCTTT
TRBV7-3	TRBJ1-1	-	-	CASSLNPAGLGTEAFF	TGTGCCAGCAGCTTAAATCCCGCGGGGCTCGGCACTGAAGCTTTCTTT
TRBV20-1	TRBJ1-1	-	-	CSAWGGGITEAFF	TGCAGTGCTTGGGGCGGGGGGATCACTGAAGCTTTCTTT
TRBV7-2	TRBJ1-1	-	-	CASSFELLGNTEAFF	TGTGCCAGCAGCTTCGAGCTGCTTGGGAACACTGAAGCTTTCTTT
TRBV10-3	TRBJ2-5	-	many	CAISTEETQYF	TGTGCCATCAGCACAGAAGAGACCCAGTACTTC
TRBV6-5	TRBJ2-1	-	once	CASRDGDSYNEQFF	TGTGCCAGCAGGGACGGAGACTCCTACAATGAGCAGTTCTTC
TRBV5-1	TRBJ2-1	TRBD2	few	CASNSQGLAGGDTFF	TGCGCCAGCAATTCGCAGGGACTAGCGGGAGGAGATACGTTCTTC
TRBV20-1	TRBJ2-2	-	-	CSARDLQYTGELFF	TGCAGTGCTAGAGATCTGCAATACACCGGGGAGCTGTTTTTT
TRBV7-2	TRBJ2-3	TRBD2	-	CASSLYTSGGLETQYF	TGTGCCAGCAGCTTATACACTAGCGGGGGATTGGAGACGCAGTATTTT